This is a list of T cell receptor beta chains from one sample in a study of shared clonotypes between healthy human individuals. Sequenced by immunoSEQ multiplex PCR; TCRdb stores in-frame clones only, minus some. The sample has a few million clones, just over 90% seen once; the top ten hold about 0.41%. Sequencing was performed on naive CD4+ T cells from PBMCs. Source of these receptors: a man younger than 30 in good health. Some clones in this sample may be carry-over from other donors' samples. Both conserved end residues are part of each CDR3. D genes are given only for firm matches. Not every row has a clone size; where given, it reads once, few, many or a size class.

16	.	TRBV18	TRBJ2-7	TRBD1	CASSPTGTGVPYEQYF	TGTGCCAGCTCACCTACCGGGACAGGGGTACCCTACGAGCAGTACTTC
14	.	TRBV5-1	TRBJ2-1	.	CASSAGTEYNEQFF	TGCGCCAGCTCCGCCGGGACCGAATACAATGAGCAGTTCTTC
13	once	TRBV9	TRBJ2-5	.	CASSVMGPETQYF	TGTGCCAGCAGCGTAATGGGGCCGGAGACCCAGTACTTC
12	.	TRBV28	TRBJ1-3	.	CALGGPGNTIYF	TGTGCCCTCGGGGGACCCGGAAACACCATATATTTT
14	once	TRBV18	TRBJ2-5	.	CASSPQGVGETQYF	TGTGCCAGCTCACCACAGGGCGTGGGGGAGACCCAGTACTTC
14	.	TRBV18	TRBJ2-3	.	CASSSMRPTDTQYF	TGTGCCAGCTCAAGTATGAGGCCCACAGATACGCAGTATTTT
13	.	TRBV5-4	TRBJ2-7	TRBD1	CASSFAGGGEQYF	TGTGCCAGCAGCTTCGCAGGGGGCGGCGAGCAGTACTTC
15	.	TRBV19	TRBJ1-1	.	CASSIGGTGNTEAFF	TGTGCCAGTAGTATAGGAGGGACGGGGAACACTGAAGCTTTCTTT
13	.	TRBV6-5	TRBJ1-4	.	CASSQGPGRKLFF	TGTGCCAGCAGTCAGGGACCGGGTAGAAAACTGTTTTTT
14	.	TRBV7-9	TRBJ2-7	.	CASSLSPSSYEQYF	TGTGCCAGCAGCTTGAGTCCCAGCTCCTACGAGCAGTACTTC
13	.	TRBV2	TRBJ1-3	TRBD1	CASSGDRGNTIYF	TGTGCCAGCAGCGGGGACAGGGGAAACACCATATATTTT
15	.	TRBV25-1	TRBJ1-1	TRBD1	CASSDGQGENTEAFF	TGTGCCAGCAGTGATGGACAGGGGGAGAACACTGAAGCTTTCTTT
13	.	TRBV29-1	TRBJ2-1	TRBD2	CSVGLAGPSEQFF	TGCAGCGTAGGACTAGCGGGTCCTTCGGAGCAGTTCTTC
16	.	TRBV10-3	TRBJ2-7	.	CAISESGERSHYEQYF	TGTGCCATCAGTGAGTCAGGAGAAAGATCGCACTACGAGCAGTACTTC
16	.	TRBV5-1	TRBJ2-5	.	CASSFPAREAEETQYF	TGCGCCAGCAGCTTCCCGGCCAGGGAGGCAGAAGAGACCCAGTACTTC
12	.	TRBV18	TRBJ1-5	.	CASSPRGQAQHF	TGTGCCAGCTCACCACGGGGCCAGGCCCAGCATTTT
12	.	TRBV11-3	TRBJ2-1	TRBD2	CASSAGGDEQFF	TGTGCCAGCTCGGCGGGAGGCGATGAGCAGTTCTTC
17	.	TRBV7-9	TRBJ2-2	.	CARRENRGASDTGELFF	TGTGCCCGCAGGGAAAATAGGGGGGCCTCGGACACCGGGGAGCTGTTTTTT
13	few	TRBV5-6	TRBJ1-2	.	CASSLVGNYGYTF	TGTGCCAGCAGCTTGGTGGGAAACTATGGCTACACCTTC
13	.	TRBV5-4	TRBJ2-3	TRBD2	CASSGDPRGEQYF	TGTGCCAGCAGCGGGGACCCCCGGGGGGAGCAGTATTTT
12	.	TRBV28	TRBJ1-1	TRBD1	CASSKQGAEAFF	TGTGCCAGCAGCAAACAGGGGGCTGAAGCTTTCTTT
13	.	TRBV27	TRBJ2-7	TRBD2	CASRRGAMYEQYF	TGTGCCAGCAGGCGGGGGGCGATGTACGAGCAGTACTTC
14	.	TRBV5-4	TRBJ2-5	TRBD2	CASSFRGGEETQYF	TGTGCCAGCAGCTTCCGGGGAGGGGAAGAGACCCAGTACTTC
15	once	TRBV5-4	TRBJ2-1	.	CASSLPRDGHNEQFF	TGTGCCAGCAGCTTGCCCAGAGACGGCCACAATGAGCAGTTCTTC
14	.	TRBV7-2	TRBJ1-2	.	CASSSRGGTRGYTF	TGTGCCAGCAGCTCAAGGGGGGGCACTAGAGGCTACACCTTC
15	.	TRBV7-9	TRBJ2-7	TRBD1	CASSLPRGGPSLQYF	TGTGCCAGCAGCTTACCCCGAGGGGGCCCCAGCTTGCAGTACTTC
13	.	TRBV27	TRBJ1-2	TRBD1	CASSLQGVSGYTF	TGTGCCAGCAGTTTACAGGGGGTGTCTGGCTACACCTTC
14	.	TRBV5-1	TRBJ2-5	TRBD1	CASSFTRGQETQYF	TGCGCCAGCAGCTTTACCAGGGGGCAAGAGACCCAGTACTTC
11	.	TRBV9	TRBJ2-5	TRBD1	CASRSTGAQYF	TGTGCCAGCAGGTCGACAGGGGCCCAGTACTTC
13	.	TRBV19	TRBJ2-7	.	CASTGGPPYEQYF	TGTGCCAGTACCGGAGGGCCGCCCTACGAGCAGTACTTC
12	.	TRBV25-1	TRBJ1-2	TRBD1	CASTGQGHGYTF	TGTGCCAGCACGGGACAGGGTCATGGCTACACCTTC
13	.	TRBV7-2	TRBJ2-7	.	CASSLARVGGQYF	TGTGCCAGCAGCTTAGCAAGAGTGGGGGGACAGTACTTC
15	.	TRBV5-1	TRBJ2-5	.	CASSLNPFNQETQYF	TGCGCCAGCAGCTTAAACCCGTTTAACCAAGAGACCCAGTACTTC
16	.	TRBV7-3	TRBJ2-5	TRBD2	CASTTGAGGPQETQYF	TGTGCCAGCACCACCGGCGCGGGAGGCCCCCAAGAGACCCAGTACTTC
14	.	TRBV28	TRBJ1-3	.	CASSLSGVGNTIYF	TGTGCCAGCAGCTTGTCAGGGGTGGGAAACACCATATATTTT
14	.	TRBV2	TRBJ2-1	.	CASRPVSSYNEQFF	TGTGCCAGCAGGCCGGTAAGCTCCTACAATGAGCAGTTCTTC
15	.	TRBV5-4	TRBJ2-2	TRBD1	CASSPDRVGTGELFF	TGTGCCAGCAGCCCCGACAGGGTAGGCACCGGGGAGCTGTTTTTT
16	once	TRBV5-1	TRBJ2-5	TRBD2	CASSLTGLAGDETQYF	TGCGCCAGCAGCTTGACCGGACTAGCGGGAGATGAGACCCAGTACTTC
17	.	TRBV7-9	TRBJ2-3	TRBD2	CASSSRTSGRRTDTQYF	TGTGCCAGCAGCTCCCGGACTAGCGGCCGACGCACAGATACGCAGTATTTT
14	.	TRBV4-2	TRBJ1-4	.	CASSPRTGNEKLFF	TGTGCCAGCAGCCCGCGGACGGGTAATGAAAAACTGTTTTTT
14	.	TRBV13	TRBJ2-7	.	CASSFVAGISEQYF	TGTGCCAGCAGCTTTGTTGCGGGAATCAGCGAGCAGTACTTC
13	.	TRBV5-1	TRBJ1-2	.	CASSLDLRNGYTF	TGCGCCAGCAGCTTGGATCTGAGAAATGGCTACACCTTC
14	.	TRBV7-2	TRBJ1-2	.	CASSLVPQNYGYTF	TGTGCCAGCAGCTTAGTACCCCAGAACTATGGCTACACCTTC
18	.	TRBV12-2	TRBJ2-1	.	CASRLDLGLAAIYNEQFF	TGTGCAAGTCGCTTAGACCTGGGACTAGCGGCGATCTACAATGAGCAGTTCTTC
14	.	TRBV7-2	TRBJ2-1	.	CASSLAGFYNEQFF	TGTGCCAGCAGCTTAGCAGGCTTCTACAATGAGCAGTTCTTC
17	once	TRBV28	TRBJ1-1	.	CASSSRLAGPRVTEAFF	TGTGCCAGCAGTTCACGCCTTGCGGGCCCGAGAGTCACTGAAGCTTTCTTT
14	.	TRBV6-6	TRBJ2-4	TRBD1	CASSYPDRGNIQYF	TGTGCCAGCAGTTACCCGGACAGGGGGAACATTCAGTACTTC
16	.	TRBV28	TRBJ1-2	TRBD1	CASSLIVGQGAYGYTF	TGTGCCAGCAGTTTAATTGTGGGACAGGGGGCGTATGGCTACACCTTC
15	.	TRBV28	TRBJ2-7	.	CASSFPGVRSYEQYF	TGTGCCAGCAGTTTTCCGGGAGTTAGATCCTACGAGCAGTACTTC
17	.	TRBV4-2	TRBJ1-5	.	CASSQELLGSKGRAQHF	TGTGCCAGCAGCCAAGAGCTATTGGGGTCTAAAGGCAGGGCCCAGCATTTT
15	.	TRBV5-4	TRBJ2-3	TRBD2	CASSPGLADTDTQYF	TGTGCCAGCAGCCCGGGACTAGCGGACACAGATACGCAGTATTTT
14	.	TRBV4-3	TRBJ2-1	.	CASSQDINRGWQFF	TGCGCCAGCAGCCAAGATATCAACCGGGGGTGGCAGTTCTTC
14	once	TRBV7-2	TRBJ2-2	.	CASSLVVRAGELFF	TGTGCCAGCAGCTTAGTCGTAAGGGCCGGGGAGCTGTTTTTT
15	.	TRBV11-2	TRBJ1-2	TRBD1	CASSPSTGYDYGYTF	TGTGCCAGCAGCCCGTCGACAGGGTACGACTATGGCTACACCTTC